The clone carrying this TCR beta chain has a handful of counts. Its antigen is unidentified. The sample originates from a study of CD8 T cells in ankylosing spondylitis. A single record per CDR3 protein comes from TCRdb applying MiXCR to the 5' RACE reads. This table holds about 190,000 distinct CDR3 sequences, 10% to 15% found once. Notes on the study in general: Within matched ankylosing spondylitis synovial fluid, disease-linked clones were reportedly significantly enriched.

Germline CDR1 reads SGHAT; CDR2 reads FQNNGV. There are 15 residues in the CDR3. The junction had 9 bases not matched to a gene; V was cut back by 8 bases and J by 2 bases. The source is a female donor with ankylosing spondylitis or in good health (not recorded which). Sequenced input: blood, either unsorted or a sorted T cell fraction (not recorded which). The chain combines TRBV11-2 with TRBJ1-3; 7 positions agree with TRBD1. CDR3: CASGRYGTAGNTIYF. CDR3 DNA sequence: TGTGCCAGCGGTAGATATGGGACAGCTGGAAACACCATATATTTT.